The rows below give T cell receptor beta chains drawn from one sample of a study of shared clonotypes between healthy human individuals. Sequenced by immunoSEQ multiplex PCR; TCRdb stores in-frame clones only, minus some. The sample contains roughly 120,000 clones, about 70% of which appear only once. The sample taken for sequencing was memory CD8+ T cells sorted from blood. Every receptor here comes from a woman aged 25 to 39 in good health. Each CDR3 is given with its conserved first and last residue. The D gene is left open where the match is weak. The listing skips clone size in some rows; elsewhere it reads once, few, many or a size class.

>TRBJ1-1|NA|NA|TRBV27
CASKSARGSLMNTEAFF
TGTGCCAGCAAATCAGCACGGGGGAGCCTCATGAACACTGAAGCTTTCTTT
>TRBJ1-1|NA|NA|TRBV5-1
CASSPLGGRRATEAFF
TGCGCCAGCAGCCCATTAGGAGGACGGCGGGCCACTGAAGCTTTCTTT
>TRBJ2-7|many|TRBD2|TRBV25-1
CASSEPGLAGLNF
TGTGCCAGCAGTGAGCCGGGACTAGCGGGACTAAACTTC
>TRBJ2-3|NA|TRBD2|TRBV19
CASSPGLALFADTQYF
TGTGCCAGTAGTCCCGGACTAGCTCTATTCGCAGATACGCAGTATTTT
>TRBJ2-7|NA|NA|TRBV13
CASSSAGSEEQYF
TGTGCCAGCAGCTCAGCTGGGTCCGAGGAGCAGTACTTC
>TRBJ2-7|few|NA|TRBV19
CASSRQAGGYEQYF
TGTGCCAGTAGTAGGCAAGCGGGTGGCTACGAGCAGTACTTC
>TRBJ2-1|few|TRBD1|TRBV6-1
CALDRGLSYNEQFF
TGTGCCTTAGACAGGGGGCTCTCCTACAATGAGCAGTTCTTC
>TRBJ1-1|NA|NA|TRBV13
CASGWKGNTEAFF
TGTGCCAGCGGCTGGAAGGGGAACACTGAAGCTTTCTTT
>TRBJ1-1|once|NA|TRBV2
CASRESDIMNTEAFF
TGTGCCAGCAGGGAATCAGACATCATGAACACTGAAGCTTTCTTT
>TRBJ2-1|NA|TRBD2|TRBV2
CASSHSGAVSYNEQFF
TGTGCCAGCAGTCACAGCGGGGCCGTTTCCTACAATGAGCAGTTCTTC
>TRBJ2-7|few|TRBD2|TRBV20-1
CSGAGGYEQYF
TGCAGCGGAGCGGGAGGGTACGAGCAGTACTTC
>TRBJ1-5|NA|NA|TRBV6-4
CASSEGSNQPQHF
TGTGCCAGCAGTGAAGGTAGCAATCAGCCCCAGCATTTT
>TRBJ2-7|NA|TRBD1|TRBV4-1
CASSPRQGSNYEQYF
TGCGCCAGCAGCCCTAGACAGGGATCTAACTACGAGCAGTACTTC
>TRBJ2-7|NA|TRBD1|TRBV28
CASRIGTGVYEQYF
TGTGCCAGCAGAATAGGGACAGGTGTCTACGAGCAGTACTTC
>TRBJ2-3|few|NA|TRBV5-4
CASSGWDSRDTQYF
TGTGCCAGCAGCGGTTGGGACTCACGAGATACGCAGTATTTT
>TRBJ2-2|many|TRBD2|TRBV6-4
CASSPSSGNQNTGELFF
TGTGCCAGCAGTCCGAGTAGCGGGAACCAGAACACCGGGGAGCTGTTTTTT
>TRBJ2-6|NA|NA|TRBV28
CASSLGTVSGANVLTF
TGTGCCAGCAGCCTCGGGACGGTCTCTGGGGCCAACGTCCTGACTTTC
>TRBJ2-7|NA|TRBD2|TRBV5-1
CASSSMGLALGEQYF
TGCGCCAGCAGCTCAATGGGACTAGCTCTTGGCGAGCAGTACTTC
>TRBJ2-2|NA|NA|TRBV11-2
CASSPTFGAPGELFF
TGTGCCAGCAGCCCGACCTTCGGGGCCCCCGGGGAGCTGTTTTTT
>TRBJ2-7|NA|NA|TRBV2
CASSEYSHEQYF
TGTGCCAGCAGTGAATATTCCCACGAGCAGTACTTC
>TRBJ2-1|many|NA|TRBV20-1
CSASHTEQFF
TGCAGTGCTAGTCATACTGAGCAGTTCTTC
>TRBJ1-1|NA|NA|TRBV28
CASSLGGLKGNTEAFF
TGTGCCAGCAGTCTGGGGGGGCTGAAAGGGAACACTGAAGCTTTCTTT
>TRBJ1-1|NA|TRBD1|TRBV6-4
CASSIGQGPDTEAFF
TGTGCCAGCAGTATTGGACAGGGGCCCGACACTGAAGCTTTCTTT
>TRBJ2-7|many|TRBD2|TRBV25-1
CASMGRESYEQYF
TGTGCCAGCATGGGGCGGGAGAGCTACGAGCAGTACTTC
>TRBJ1-1|NA|NA|TRBV10-3
CAISELHISMDTEAFF
TGTGCCATCAGTGAGTTACACATTTCGATGGACACTGAAGCTTTCTTT
>TRBJ2-2|NA|TRBD1|TRBV5-4
CASSWDRTNTGELFF
TGTGCCAGCAGCTGGGACAGGACGAACACCGGGGAGCTGTTTTTT
>TRBJ2-1|NA|TRBD2|TRBV29-1
CSVEGGTRVYNEQFF
TGCAGCGTTGAAGGAGGGACTAGGGTCTACAATGAGCAGTTCTTC
>TRBJ1-5|NA|NA|TRBV5-6
CASSLDRAGRNQPQHF
TGTGCCAGCAGCTTGGACAGGGCGGGACGCAATCAGCCCCAGCATTTT
>TRBJ2-7|NA|NA|TRBV25-1
CASSVTGPAYEQYF
TGTGCCAGCAGTGTGACCGGGCCCGCCTACGAGCAGTACTTC
>TRBJ2-1|many|TRBD2|TRBV25-1
CASSESGLAGGYNEQFF
TGTGCCAGCAGTGAATCCGGACTAGCGGGAGGGTACAATGAGCAGTTCTTC
>TRBJ1-5|NA|NA|TRBV2
CASTPGDGQPQHF
TGTGCCAGCACCCCGGGGGATGGGCAGCCCCAGCATTTT
>TRBJ1-2|many|TRBD1|TRBV4-2
CASSSGQDYGYTF
TGTGCCAGCAGCTCCGGACAGGACTATGGCTACACCTTC
>TRBJ1-1|NA|TRBD1|TRBV28
CASRNRGNTEAFF
TGTGCCAGCAGGAACAGGGGGAACACTGAAGCTTTCTTT
>TRBJ1-4|many|TRBD1|TRBV25-1
CASAGTGVVGEKLFF
TGTGCCAGCGCCGGGACAGGAGTTGTAGGAGAAAAACTGTTTTTT
>TRBJ2-7|NA|TRBD1|TRBV19
CASSRDSSYEQYF
TGTGCCAGTAGTAGGGACAGTTCCTACGAGCAGTACTTC
>TRBJ2-1|few|TRBD2|TRBV27
CASSLGFRLAGPRLEQFF
TGTGCCAGCAGTTTAGGTTTTCGGTTAGCGGGCCCGAGATTGGAGCAGTTCTTC
>TRBJ2-1|NA|TRBD2|TRBV6-1
CASSDILATSGTPNEQFF
TGTGCCAGCAGTGACATCCTCGCCACTAGCGGGACACCGAATGAGCAGTTCTTC
>TRBJ1-4|many|NA|TRBV19
CASSAEGGTTNEKLFF
TGTGCCAGTAGTGCAGAGGGGGGAACAACTAATGAAAAACTGTTTTTT
>TRBJ2-3|NA|NA|TRBV15
CATSRDVEGADTQYF
TGTGCCACCAGCAGAGATGTGGAGGGTGCAGATACGCAGTATTTT
>TRBJ2-7|NA|NA|TRBV28
CASSLFLNEQYF
TGTGCCAGCAGTTTATTCCTTAACGAGCAGTACTTC
>TRBJ1-5|NA|TRBD1|TRBV4-1
CASSQGPGQGYQPQHF
TGCGCCAGCAGCCAAGGCCCGGGACAGGGGTATCAGCCCCAGCATTTT
>TRBJ1-3|NA|NA|TRBV10-3
CAISERRQGGNTIYF
TGTGCCATCAGTGAGCGCCGCCAGGGGGGAAACACCATATATTTT
>TRBJ1-1|few|TRBD1|TRBV5-1
CASSEGQGRTEAFF
TGCGCCAGCAGCGAGGGACAGGGAAGGACTGAAGCTTTCTTT
>TRBJ2-1|NA|NA|TRBV19
CASGPVLPLFF
TGTGCCAGTGGCCCGGTGCTTCCTTTGTTCTTC